The T cell receptor (beta chain) described here comes from a study of cytomegalovirus exposure and HLA in healthy donors. Study-level points and caveats: After further analysis at a later stage, 16,951 TCR beta sequences were associated with HLA alleles at 0.05 false discovery rate.

The PCR used 60 Vbeta and 13 Jbeta primers. Profiled with immunoSEQ multiplex PCR; TCRdb holds only in-frame clones, not every one. The table has about 89,000 clones, around 77% seen once; the top ten hold roughly 3.5%. For this clone: Its target is not known.

Germline CDR1 and CDR2: MGHRA and YSYEKL. The J segment lost 4 bases and the V segment lost 0 bases, leaving 3 bases of the junction unmatched. This CDR3 is 16 amino acids long. The chain joins TRBV4-1 to TRBJ2-2; 9 nucleotides agree with TRBD2. The material sequenced was PBMCs. The TCR sequence derives from a man aged 30 to 39 in good health and CMV-seronegative. DNA of the CDR3: TGCGCCAGCAGCCAAGACTTGCGGGAGGGCACCGGGGAGCTGTTTTTT. It specifies CASSQDLREGTGELFF.